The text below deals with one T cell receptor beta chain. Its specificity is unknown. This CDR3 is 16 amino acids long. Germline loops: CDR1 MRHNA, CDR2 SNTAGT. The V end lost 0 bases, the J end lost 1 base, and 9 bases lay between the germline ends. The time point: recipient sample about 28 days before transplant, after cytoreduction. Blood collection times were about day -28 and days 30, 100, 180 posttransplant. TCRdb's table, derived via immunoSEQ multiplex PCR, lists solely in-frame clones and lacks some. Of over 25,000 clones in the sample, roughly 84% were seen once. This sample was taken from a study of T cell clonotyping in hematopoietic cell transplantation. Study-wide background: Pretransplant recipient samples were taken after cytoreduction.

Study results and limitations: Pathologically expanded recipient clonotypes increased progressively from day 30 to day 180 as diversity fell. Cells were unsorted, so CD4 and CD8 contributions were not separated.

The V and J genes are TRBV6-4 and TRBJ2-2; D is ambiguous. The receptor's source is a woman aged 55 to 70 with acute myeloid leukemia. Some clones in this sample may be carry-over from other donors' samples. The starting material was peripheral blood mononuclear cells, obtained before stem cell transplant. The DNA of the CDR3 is TGTGCCAGCAGTGACTCGGCCACGGGGAACACCGGGGAGCTGTTTTTT. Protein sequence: CASSDSATGNTGELFF.